This TCR delta chain was recorded in a study of γδ T cells in repeated Plasmodium falciparum infection. Study context: Malaria-naive adults were infected with P. falciparum NF54 four times over roughly 600 days. Study conclusions and caveats: Malian donors came from one small rural village, predominantly one ethnic group.

TCRdb reanalysed the multiplex PCR reads with CATT. This table holds 85,000 to 95,000 delta-chain clones, more than 1.4% found once. Bulk repertoires came from Vgamma9/Vdelta2+ or Vdelta2-negative gammadelta T cells flow-sorted from PBMC. This clone was picked up a small number of times. Its cognate antigen is unknown. The translation of this DNA and the TCRdb protein of a much larger clone differ at residue 9, probably owing to a read error; the protein shown here is translated from the DNA. Other DNA sequences from this sample encode an identical CDR3 as well. This CDR3 is built from 14 residues. CDR1 TSWWSYY and CDR2 QGS come from the germline V gene. Trimming stripped 0 bases from V and 3 bases from J, with 8 bases between.

The TCR comes from a pool of human donors (malaria-infected and uninfected, not separated). V gene TRDV1 combines with J gene TRDJ1, with unresolved D. The sequencing input was gamma-delta T cells from blood. The chain's CDR3 is CALGELRYADKLIF. In nucleotides, the CDR3 is TGTGCTCTTGGGGAACTAAGGTACGCCGATAAACTCATCTTT.